Listed below are T cell receptor beta chains from one sample, sequenced in a study of cytomegalovirus exposure and HLA in healthy donors. Sequenced by immunoSEQ multiplex PCR; TCRdb stores in-frame clones only, minus some. The data contain over 150,000 clones, around four fifths of them singletons. Sequencing was done on a sample of PBMCs. Receptors were obtained from a woman younger than 30 in good health and CMV-seronegative. Each CDR3 is given with its conserved first and last residue. A D gene is named only where the DNA matches it firmly. Clone size appears in some rows only: once, few, many, or a class for an expanded clone.

J: TRBJ1-6; V: TRBV5-1; D: -; size: -; DNA: TGCGCCAGCAGCTTGTCGGATTCACCCCTCCACTTT; CDR3: CASSLSDSPLHF
J: TRBJ1-5; V: TRBV10-3; D: TRBD1; size: -; DNA: TGTGCCATCAGTGATGGACAGGGGAAAAATCAGCCCCAGCATTTT; CDR3: CAISDGQGKNQPQHF
J: TRBJ2-7; V: TRBV27; D: TRBD1; size: -; DNA: TGTGCCAGCAGGCCGAGAAGGACAGGGAACTACGAGCAGTACTTC; CDR3: CASRPRRTGNYEQYF
J: TRBJ2-3; V: TRBV7-9; D: TRBD1; size: -; DNA: TGTGCCAGCAGCGGAAAGGGACAGGGGGCAGATACGCAGTATTTT; CDR3: CASSGKGQGADTQYF
J: TRBJ2-1; V: TRBV6-1; D: TRBD1; size: -; DNA: TGTGCCAGCAGTGCCCGACAGGGTAGTCGCAATGAGCAGTTCTTC; CDR3: CASSARQGSRNEQFF
J: TRBJ1-1; V: TRBV2; D: -; size: -; DNA: TGTGCCACCGGACTACAAGTCAACACTGAAGCTTTCTTT; CDR3: CATGLQVNTEAFF
J: TRBJ2-3; V: TRBV6-1; D: -; size: -; DNA: TGTGCCAGCAGTGAAGTACGGGGACTCGAATATTTT; CDR3: CASSEVRGLEYF
J: TRBJ2-7; V: TRBV5-1; D: -; size: few; DNA: TGCGCCAGCAGCTCCGGGACACCCTACGAGCAGTACTTC; CDR3: CASSSGTPYEQYF
J: TRBJ2-1; V: TRBV2; D: -; size: -; DNA: TGTGCCAGCAGTGAAGGGACTAATTCGGTTGAGCAGTTCTTC; CDR3: CASSEGTNSVEQFF
J: TRBJ1-1; V: TRBV11-2; D: -; size: -; DNA: TGTGCCAGCAGCCAACAGGGGAACACTGAAGCTTTCTTT; CDR3: CASSQQGNTEAFF
J: TRBJ2-7; V: TRBV28; D: -; size: -; DNA: TGTGCCAGCAGACAAACTAGCCCCACATCCTACGAGCAGTACTTC; CDR3: CASRQTSPTSYEQYF
J: TRBJ2-1; V: TRBV5-6; D: TRBD2; size: few; DNA: TGTGCCAGCAGCTTTCGGACTAGCGACCGTAGCCATGAGCAGTTCTTC; CDR3: CASSFRTSDRSHEQFF
J: TRBJ1-2; V: TRBV9; D: -; size: -; DNA: TGTGCCAGCAGTCAGGAGGGATTCCGAGGCTACACCTTC; CDR3: CASSQEGFRGYTF
J: TRBJ1-6; V: TRBV6-4; D: -; size: -; DNA: TGTGCCAGCAGTGAGAGGGAGGTATTCCCCCTCCACTTT; CDR3: CASSEREVFPLHF
J: TRBJ1-5; V: TRBV28; D: TRBD1; size: few; DNA: TGTGCCAGCAGCCCGACAGGGGCTCGCAATCAGCCCCAGCATTTT; CDR3: CASSPTGARNQPQHF